The 14 T cell receptor beta chains reported below all come from one sample, sequenced in a study of CD8+ T cells in alopecia areata. cDNA prepared by RNA extraction and subsequent reverse transcription served as the template for sequencing. The method was immunoSEQ multiplex PCR; TCRdb's version includes in-frame clones alone and lacks a portion of them. The data contain approximately 150,000 clones, about 70% of them seen just once; the ten biggest clones take up over 10%. Sample: CD8+ T cells sorted from blood, taken at week 0. These receptors all come from a human donor with alopecia areata.

The chain joins TRBV29-1 to TRBJ1-2, with unresolved D. CDR1 SQVTM and CDR2 ANQGSEA come from the germline V gene. This CDR3 is built from 15 residues. V lost 6 bases and J 7 bases, leaving 24 bases between the germline ends. CDR3: CSVRVTREAVSGYTF. The CDR3 coding sequence is TGCAGCGTGAGAGTGACTCGGGAAGCAGTTAGTGGCTACACCTTC. Looking up the rest from reference TRBV29-1 and TRBJ1-2 gives the full variable domain: SAVISQKPSRDICQRGTSLTIQCQVDSQVTMMFWYRQQPGQSLTLIATANQGSEATYESGFVIDKFPISRPNLTFSTLTVSNMSPEDSSIYLCSVRVTREAVSGYTFGSGTRLTVV.

The sample holds one count of this clone. The CDR3 loop reads CASSLSGLETQYF. The CDR3 bases are TGTGCCAGCAGTCTTTCAGGTCTGGAGACCCAGTACTTC. V is TRBV7-6 and J is TRBJ2-5; D gene ambiguous. Germline-derived CDR1 and CDR2 are SGHVS and FNYEAQ. The CDR3 contains 13 residues. Trimming took off 6 bases at V and 5 bases at J, with 13 bases between the two ends.

The rearrangement uses TRBV25-1 and TRBJ1-1; no firm D call. The CDR3 extends over 14 amino acids. V shed 6 bases and J shed 4 bases, with 15 bases lying between them. Germline V CDR1 and CDR2: MGHDK, SYGVNS. CDR3 coding DNA: TGTGCCAGCAGCGCCCGGCGCCTCGGCACTGAAGCTTTCTTT. This encodes CASSARRLGTEAFF. The variable domain in full, with the rest retrieved from reference TRBV25-1 and TRBJ1-1, is EADIYQTPRYLVIGTGKKITLECSQTMGHDKMYWYQQDPGMELHLIHYSYGVNSTEKGDLSSESTVSRIRTEHFPLTLESARPSHTSQYLCASSARRLGTEAFFGQGTRLTVV.

CDR3 DNA: TGTGCCAGCAGTTTAGCTTCGGTTGCTAATGAAAAACTGTTTTTT. Protein sequence: CASSLASVANEKLFF. The chain recombines TRBV27 with TRBJ1-4; D is ambiguous. This CDR3 comprises 15 residues. Per the germline V gene, CDR1 is MNHEY and CDR2 is SMNVEV (reference sequence). Between the trimmed V and J ends, which lost 2 bases and 3 bases, there was a span of 10 bases.

This clone was seen a handful of times. The gene calls are TRBV7-9 and TRBJ2-1; the D gene is possibly TRBD1 (8 bases). Germline V gives CDR1 SEHNR, CDR2 FQNEAQ (reference sequence). V was cut by 5 bases and J by 7 bases, with 21 bases left in between. There are 16 residues in the CDR3. The CDR3 loop is CASSPPGGQGANEQFF. As DNA, the CDR3 is TGTGCCAGCAGCCCTCCCGGGGGGCAGGGGGCGAATGAGCAGTTCTTC.

The chain couples TRBV6-5 to TRBJ2-7; TRBD1 aligns across 8 bases. With V trimmed by 6 bases and J by 5 bases, 9 bases remained unmatched. Germline loops: CDR1 MNHEY, CDR2 SVGAGI. This CDR3 comprises 14 residues. The CDR3 sequence: CASRQRQGYNEQYF. The CDR3 DNA is TGTGCCAGCAGGCAAAGACAGGGGTACAACGAGCAGTACTTC.

Comments on this clone: Other DNA variants within this sample encode the same CDR3. The chain joins TRBV19 to TRBJ1-2; D call uncertain. CDR3 size: 11 residues. Germline lookup yields CDR1 LNHDA and CDR2 SQIVND (reference sequence). V dropped 3 bases and J dropped 4 bases, with 3 bases sitting between them. CDR3 sequence reads: CASSIGYGYTF. The CDR3 coding sequence is TGTGCCAGTAGTATCGGCTATGGCTACACCTTC.

V is TRBV15 and J is TRBJ2-7, with D possibly being TRBD1 (7 bases). Trimming shortened V by 4 bases and J by 0 bases, and 16 bases separated the two germline ends. Germline V lookup: CDR1 LNHNV, CDR2 YYDKDF (reference sequence). The length of the CDR3 is 16 residues. The CDR3 DNA follows: TGTGCCACCAGCATTGGGCCAGGGGGGCGCTCCTACGAGCAGTACTTC. Amino acids: CATSIGPGGRSYEQYF. Full variable domain (missing parts from reference TRBV15 and TRBJ2-7): DAMVIQNPRYQVTQFGKPVTLSCSQTLNHNVMYWYQQKSSQAPKLLFHYYDKDFNNEADTPDNFQSRRPNTSFCFLDIRSPGLGDTAMYLCATSIGPGGRSYEQYFGPGTRLTVT.

This clone was seen a few times. The V call is TRBV7-7, the J call TRBJ2-3; either TRBD1 or TRBD2 may supply D (6 bases each). The CDR3 sequence is 14 residues long. Germline CDR1 reads SSHAT; CDR2 reads FNYEAQ (reference sequence). V lost 4 bases to trimming and J lost 6 bases, with 14 bases between them. The CDR3 reads CASSSGAGLDTQYF. DNA for the CDR3: TGTGCCAGCAGCTCAGGGGCGGGGTTGGATACGCAGTATTTT.

Only one count was recorded for this clone. The genes are TRBV5-1 and TRBJ2-3; 14 bases agree with TRBD2. The ends lost 4 bases at V and 5 bases at J; junction bases unmatched: 3. The CDR3 consists of 15 residues. Germline V CDR1 and CDR2: SGHRS, YFSETQ. Here the CDR3 reads CASSAGTSGGDTQYF. CDR3 coding DNA: TGCGCCAGCAGCGCGGGGACTAGCGGGGGAGATACGCAGTATTTT.

The chain uses TRBV30 and TRBJ2-7, with D possibly matching TRBD2 (5 bases). The V and J ends lost 0 bases and 4 bases respectively, with 10 bases between them. The CDR3 contains 13 residues. Germline V gene data show CDR1 as GTSNPN and CDR2 as SVGIG (reference sequence). The CDR3 reads CAWSVGSGYEQYF. Written as DNA, the CDR3 is TGTGCCTGGAGTGTAGGGAGTGGTTACGAGCAGTACTTC.

The chain employs TRBV4-1 and TRBJ1-5; perhaps TRBD1 as D (5 bases). In germline, CDR1 is MGHRA, CDR2 YSYEKL. The CDR3 length is 15 residues. The ends were cut back, 4 bases at V and 10 bases at J, with 20 bases in the middle. The CDR3 sequence: CASSPILVDRHPQHF. DNA for the CDR3: TGCGCCAGCAGCCCGATCTTGGTAGACAGACACCCCCAGCATTTT.

The rearrangement links TRBV15 to TRBJ1-3, with D possibly matching TRBD1 (5 bases). The CDR3 is made up of 13 amino acids. Germline V lookup: CDR1 LNHNV, CDR2 YYDKDF (reference sequence). The germline V and J ends were trimmed by 6 bases and 2 bases, with 8 bases remaining between them. The DNA for the CDR3 is TGTGCCACCAGTACAGGAGCTGGAAACACCATATATTTT. It encodes CATSTGAGNTIYF.

This clone was seen once. V usage is TRBV4-1 and J usage is TRBJ2-3; the D is unclear. Germline V lookup: CDR1 MGHRA, CDR2 YSYEKL. There are 15 residues in the CDR3. Trimming shortened V by 1 base and J by 2 bases, and 10 bases separated the two germline ends. CDR3 nucleotides: TGCGCCAGCAGCCAAGGGGATGGGTTCACAGATACGCAGTATTTT. Its protein is CASSQGDGFTDTQYF.